The source of this T cell receptor beta chain is a study of T cell responses to AZD1222 COVID-19 vaccine. Germline V gives CDR1 MNHEY, CDR2 SVGAGI. The CDR3 totals 12 residues. V was shortened by 5 bases and J by 7 bases, with 11 bases between the two germline ends. TCRdb's copy holds only in-frame clones and misses some; the assay was immunoSEQ multiplex PCR. Counted here are roughly 150,000 clones, around 92% occurring once; the ten biggest clones make up 2.3%. This sequence originates from an adult in good health. The J gene is TRBJ1-1, the V gene TRBV6-5; D is unresolved. The sequences come from peripheral blood, collected on day 0 of AZD1222 vaccination. The CDR3 reads CASSPRTGEAFF. In DNA form, the CDR3 reads TGTGCCAGCAGTCCCCGGACGGGTGAAGCTTTCTTT.